The 30 T cell receptor beta chains presented below share a single source sample, sequenced in a study of T cell repertoires in cytomegalovirus infection (dated by TCRdb to about 2019). These TCRs are of unknown antigen specificity. In light of the paper, this sample's treatment or condition label describes: in vitro stimulation with specific CMV peptide epitopes to enrich CMV-specific T cells. TCRdb lists the instrument as Illumina HiSeq 1500. In TCRdb, the public reads were trimmed at Q25 with fastp and aligned with MiXCR, with productive beta chains retained. One record per CDR3 amino acid sequence lists the most common genes and DNA. The table for this sample lists approximately 990,000 distinct CDR3 sequences; about a third of them were counted only once. The top ten hold roughly 13% of the sample. The starting material was cultured CD8+ T cells from PBMCs, obtained from culture after CMV antigen stimulation. These receptor sequences come from a human donor in good health (CMV status not recorded). Some clones in this sample may be carry-over from other donors' samples.

In this sample, this clonotype turned up a few times. V usage is TRBV5-1 and J usage is TRBJ2-7; no clear D. The germline V and J ends were trimmed by 4 bases and 1 base, with 15 bases remaining between them. The CDR3 is made up of 15 amino acids. Germline CDR1 is SGHRS and CDR2 is YFSETQ. CDR3 residues: CASSLTDGLSYEQYF. DNA of the CDR3: TGCGCCAGCAGCCTCACGGACGGTCTTTCCTACGAGCAGTACTTC. Drawing the rest from reference TRBV5-1 and TRBJ2-7, the complete variable domain is KAGVTQTPRYLIKTRGQQVTLSCSPISGHRSVSWYQQTPGQGLQFLFEYFSETQRNKGNFPGRFSGRQFSNSRSEMNVSTLELGDSALYLCASSLTDGLSYEQYFGPGTRLTVT.

This clonotype was seen a few times. The V gene is TRBV5-1, the J gene TRBJ2-4, with D uncertain. The CDR3 totals 19 residues. The germline V gene has CDR1 SGHRS and CDR2 YFSETQ. V lost 0 bases to trimming and J lost 6 bases, with 25 bases between them. CDR3 in DNA: TGCGCCAGCAGCTTGGCCGTAGGTCGTAGAAATAGCCATGGAAACATTCAGTACTTC. Its protein product is CASSLAVGRRNSHGNIQYF.

This chain links TRBV3-1 with TRBJ2-5, with D tentatively TRBD1 (6 bases). The CDR3 is made up of 17 amino acids. Germline CDR1 LGHDT, CDR2 YNNKEL (reference sequence). Trimming left V 0 bases short and J 5 bases short, with 19 bases between. The CDR3 here is CASSQDEGVLTHETQYF. CDR3 bases: TGTGCCAGCAGCCAAGATGAGGGGGTCCTTACTCACGAGACCCAGTACTTC.

The table lists this clonotype with a few counts. The chain couples TRBV7-9 to TRBJ2-7; D is possibly TRBD1 or TRBD2 (5 bases each). The CDR3 is 14 amino acids. Trimming took off 5 bases at V and 7 bases at J, with 18 bases between the two ends. Germline loops: CDR1 SEHNR, CDR2 FQNEAQ (reference sequence). CDR3 sequence: CASSPGPYLREQYF. The CDR3 DNA follows: TGTGCCAGCAGCCCGGGACCCTACCTACGGGAGCAGTACTTC.

The table lists this clonotype with a few counts. CDR3 residues: CASSQTGSQDTQYF. Written as DNA, the CDR3 is TGCGCCAGCAGCCAAACAGGCTCGCAAGATACGCAGTATTTT. The rearrangement uses TRBV4-3 and TRBJ2-3; perhaps TRBD1 as D (5 bases). The CDR3 loop spans 14 amino acids. In germline, CDR1 is LGHNA, CDR2 YSLEER. Trimming took off 2 bases at V and 5 bases at J, with 11 bases between the two ends.

The table lists this clonotype with many counts. The rearrangement links TRBV27 to TRBJ1-1; no clear D. Trimming removed 1 base from V and 0 bases from J, with 3 bases in between. This CDR3 region has 13 residues. Germline V gene data show CDR1 as MNHEY and CDR2 as SMNVEV (reference sequence). The CDR3 is CASSLLVNTEAFF. CDR3 in DNA: TGTGCCAGCAGTTTATTGGTGAACACTGAAGCTTTCTTT.

This chain connects TRBV27 to TRBJ1-4; D remains ambiguous. V was shortened by 4 bases and J by 8 bases, with 11 bases between the two germline ends. Per germline, CDR1 MNHEY and CDR2 SMNVEV (reference sequence). The CDR3 has 13 residues. In DNA form, the CDR3 reads TGTGCCAGCAGTTCCGGACTGCTAGAAAAACTGTTTTTT. It encodes CASSSGLLEKLFF.

The chain uses TRBV7-3 and TRBJ2-1; D is perhaps TRBD1 or TRBD2 (5 bases each). Trimming took 5 bases from V and 2 from J, leaving 16 bases between them. This CDR3 region has 16 residues. The germline CDR1 and CDR2 sequences are SGHTA and FQGTGA. CDR3 protein: CASSRGASPPYNEQFF. The CDR3 DNA sequence: TGTGCCAGCAGCCGGGGCGCATCCCCCCCCTACAATGAGCAGTTCTTC.

J is TRBJ2-1 and V is TRBV10-3; 9 nucleotides match TRBD1. With V trimmed by 11 bases and J by 7 bases, 12 bases remained unmatched. The CDR3 has 14 amino acids. Per germline, CDR1 ENHRY and CDR2 SYGVKD. CDR3 sequence: CAASTGTGNNEQFF. CDR3 in DNA: TGTGCCGCTTCTACCGGGACAGGGAATAATGAGCAGTTCTTC.

In its sample, this clonotype was seen a few times. The chain is built from TRBV19 and TRBJ1-2; 7 nucleotides match TRBD1. The V gene end was trimmed by 9 bases and the J gene end by 0 bases; junction bases not matched to a gene: 7. CDR3 length equals 14 residues. The germline V gene encodes CDR1 LNHDA and CDR2 SQIVND (reference sequence). CDR3 DNA sequence: TGTGCCAGCCTCGGGACAGATTCTAACTATGGCTACACCTTC. Translation: CASLGTDSNYGYTF.

Concerning this clonotype: A much larger clone differs from this one at a single base, so this may be a read error. The gene calls are TRBV7-9 and TRBJ1-1, with D possibly TRBD1 on 5 matching bases. Germline loops: CDR1 SEHNR, CDR2 FQNEAQ (reference sequence). The CDR3 runs 14 residues. The CDR3 protein is CVSSLGEGAAEAFF. Here the CDR3 DNA reads TGTGTCAGCAGCTTGGGGGAAGGGGCGGCTGAAGCTTTCTTT.

The rearrangement uses TRBV11-3 and TRBJ2-2; weak D call: TRBD2 (6 bases). The CDR3 consists of 15 residues. V was shortened by 4 bases and J by 4 bases, with 13 bases between the two germline ends. Germline-derived CDR1 and CDR2 are SGHNT and YENEEA. The CDR3 DNA follows: TGTGCCAGCAGCTATCCGCGGGGCGGCACCGGGGAGCTGTTTTTT. Amino acid sequence: CASSYPRGGTGELFF.

The genes are TRBV2 and TRBJ2-7; D not certain. V was cut by 3 bases and J by 6 bases, with 24 bases left in between. The CDR3 sequence is 17 residues long. The germline CDR1 and CDR2 sequences are SNHLY and FYNNEI. The CDR3 here is CASSDTDNPIPTGEQYV. The CDR3 nucleotides are TGTGCCAGCAGTGATACCGATAATCCGATACCGACTGGCGAGCAGTACGTC.

This clonotype was seen repeatedly, ten times or more. V usage is TRBV7-2 and J usage is TRBJ1-1; D remains unclear. The V end was cut by 3 bases, the J end by 5 bases, with 13 bases between. The CDR3 sequence is 14 residues long. Germline CDR1 and CDR2: SGHTA and FQGNSA. CDR3 bases: TGTGCCAGCAGCTTTGGGCTCGGAGGGACTGAAGCTTTCTTT. Amino acids: CASSFGLGGTEAFF.

This chain links TRBV14 with TRBJ2-2, with TRBD2 matching over 7 bases. Germline-derived CDR1 and CDR2 are SGHDN and FVKESK. The CDR3 is made up of 16 amino acids. V dropped 1 base and J dropped 5; count of bases not matched to a gene: 7. The CDR3: CASSQAPSLATGELFF. CDR3 sequence (DNA): TGTGCCAGCAGCCAAGCCCCCTCACTAGCGACCGGGGAGCTGTTTTTT. The full variable domain, in which reference TRBV14 and TRBJ2-2 provide the parts outside the CDR3, is EAGVTQFPSHSVIEKGQTVTLRCDPISGHDNLYWYRRVMGKEIKFLLHFVKESKQDESGMPNNRFLAERTGGTYSTLKVQPAELEDSGVYFCASSQAPSLATGELFFGEGSRLTVL.

This clonotype was recorded at least ten times. One base away lies a much larger clone, so this may be a sequencing read error. V gene TRBV7-2 combines with J gene TRBJ2-1; D uncertain. V lost 4 bases, J lost 0 bases, and 4 bases lay in between. Germline-derived CDR1 and CDR2 are SGHTA and FQGNSA. CDR3 length: 13 residues. The CDR3 sequence is CASSYISYNEQFF. The DNA of the CDR3 is TGTGCCAGCAGCTATATCTCCTACAATGAGCAGTTCTTC.

There are a few counts of this clonotype. The genes are TRBV28 and TRBJ2-7; TRBD2 is a possible D gene (5 bases). This CDR3 contains 13 residues. CDR1 MDHEN and CDR2 SYDVKM come from the germline V gene. V lost 5 bases and J 7 bases, leaving 15 bases between the germline ends. The CDR3 is CASSVHPAGEQYF. The CDR3 DNA sequence: TGTGCCAGCAGTGTACACCCCGCGGGTGAGCAGTACTTC.

The gene calls are TRBV20-1 and TRBJ2-1; D not resolved. Trimming stripped 3 bases from V and 4 bases from J, with 4 bases between. CDR1 and CDR2 (germline): DFQATT, SNEGSKA (reference sequence). The CDR3 is made up of 11 amino acids. CDR3 amino acids: CSARPYNEQFF. CDR3 bases: TGCAGTGCTAGGCCTTACAATGAGCAGTTCTTC.

This clonotype showed up many times. The chain uses TRBV29-1 and TRBJ1-2, with D unclear. The germline V and J ends were trimmed by 3 bases and 4 bases, with 12 bases remaining between them. The CDR3 has 13 residues. Germline V gene sequence: CDR1 SQVTM, CDR2 ANQGSEA. CDR3 sequence: CSVENPHRYGYTF. Here the CDR3 DNA reads TGCAGCGTTGAGAATCCGCACCGCTATGGCTACACCTTC.

V gene TRBV6-5 combines with J gene TRBJ1-5; D call uncertain. The ends were cut back, 9 bases at V and 6 bases at J, with 15 bases in the middle. Germline CDR1 and CDR2: MNHEY and SVGAGI. The CDR3 contains 13 residues. The CDR3 region is CASALGPGQPQHF. The DNA for the CDR3 is TGTGCCAGTGCGCTGGGCCCCGGTCAGCCCCAGCATTTT.

Only a few counts were recorded for this clonotype. The rearrangement joins TRBV2 to TRBJ2-7; TRBD1 is a possible D gene (6 bases). The germline V and J ends were trimmed by 8 bases and 2 bases, with 7 bases remaining between them. CDR1 and CDR2 from the germline V gene are SNHLY and FYNNEI. CDR3 size: 11 residues. CDR3 bases: TGTGCCAGCGGACAGACCTACGAGCAGTACGTC. Translation gives CASGQTYEQYV.

The rearrangement uses TRBV28 and TRBJ2-7; possibly TRBD2 for D (6 bases). Trimming took 4 bases from V and 3 from J, leaving 13 bases between them. CDR1 and CDR2 from the germline V gene are MDHEN and SYDVKM. This CDR3 region has 14 residues. The CDR3 is CASSSTRRDYEQYV. CDR3 in DNA: TGTGCCAGCAGTTCAACTAGGAGGGACTACGAGCAGTACGTC.

This clonotype was seen more than once but under ten times. The chain links TRBV18 to TRBJ2-2; 10 positions agree with TRBD2. The length of the CDR3 is 17 residues. CDR1 is KGHSH, CDR2 LQKENI, per germline. Trimming took 2 bases from V and 3 from J; bases not matched to a gene: 6. The CDR3 nucleotides are TGTGCCAGCTCACCAAGGGCTAGCGGGGGCCACACCGGGGAGCTGTTTTTT. It translates to CASSPRASGGHTGELFF.

This clonotype has at least ten counts. The chain recombines TRBV11-1 with TRBJ2-5, with 9 bases fitting TRBD2. The CDR3 length is 14 residues. In germline, CDR1 is SGHAT, CDR2 FQDESV (reference sequence). V was clipped by 1 base and J by 4 bases; unmatched bases: 1. The CDR3 DNA is TGTGCCAGCAGCTTAGGTAGCGGGGGAGAGACCCAGTACTTC. Amino acid sequence: CASSLGSGGETQYF.

The sample holds a few counts of this clonotype. This chain uses TRBV19 with TRBJ2-7; D gene ambiguous. The CDR3 has 13 amino acids. Trimming removed 5 bases from V and 0 bases from J, with 8 bases in between. CDR1 is LNHDA, CDR2 SQIVND, per germline (reference sequence). CDR3 nucleotide sequence: TGTGCCAGTAGTTCGAGGCCCTCCTACGAGCAGTACTTC. Translation: CASSSRPSYEQYF.

The chain joins TRBV6-2 or TRBV6-3 to TRBJ2-7; 9 bases align to TRBD1. Trimming at V came to 6 bases and at J to 3 bases, leaving 12 bases not matched to a gene. This CDR3 comprises 16 residues. CDR1 is MNHEY, CDR2 SVGEGT, per germline. The CDR3 DNA sequence: TGTGCCAGCAGCTGGGACGGGACAGGGTACTACTACGAGCAGTACGTC. This encodes CASSWDGTGYYYEQYV.

This sequence joins TRBV4-2 and TRBJ1-1; D gene unclear. CDR3 size: 11 residues. From germline, CDR1 is LGHNA and CDR2 YNFKEQ. V was shortened by 6 bases and J by 7 bases, with 9 bases between the two germline ends. The CDR3 sequence: CASRAGFEAFF. The CDR3 bases are TGTGCCAGCAGAGCCGGATTTGAAGCTTTCTTT.

This clonotype was observed a few times. V gene TRBV20-1 combines with J gene TRBJ1-1; tentatively, D is TRBD1 (5 bases). Trimming stripped 6 bases from V and 4 bases from J, with 18 bases between. This CDR3 contains 14 residues. Germline V gene sequence: CDR1 DFQATT, CDR2 SNEGSKA (reference sequence). The CDR3 coding sequence is TGCAGTGCGCGCCGGACACCCGAGCGCACTGAAGCTTTCTTT. Amino acids: CSARRTPERTEAFF.

A few counts support this clonotype. The chain employs TRBV5-5 and TRBJ2-1; TRBD2 matches at 14 bases. Germline-derived CDR1 and CDR2 are SGHKS and YYEKEE (reference sequence). The junction had 3 bases not matched to a gene; V was cut back by 2 bases and J by 14 bases. CDR3 size: 13 residues. The DNA of the CDR3 is TGTGCCAGCAGCTTATCGGGACTAGCGGGGGAGTTCTTC. This sequence encodes CASSLSGLAGEFF.

This CDR3 reads CASTWAGGRTDTQYF. CDR3 DNA sequence: TGTGCCAGCACCTGGGCGGGGGGGCGCACAGATACGCAGTATTTT. The chain couples TRBV12-3 or TRBV12-4 to TRBJ2-3; 9 positions match TRBD2. Unmatched junction bases numbered 6, after V lost 7 bases and J lost 1 base. This CDR3 comprises 15 residues.